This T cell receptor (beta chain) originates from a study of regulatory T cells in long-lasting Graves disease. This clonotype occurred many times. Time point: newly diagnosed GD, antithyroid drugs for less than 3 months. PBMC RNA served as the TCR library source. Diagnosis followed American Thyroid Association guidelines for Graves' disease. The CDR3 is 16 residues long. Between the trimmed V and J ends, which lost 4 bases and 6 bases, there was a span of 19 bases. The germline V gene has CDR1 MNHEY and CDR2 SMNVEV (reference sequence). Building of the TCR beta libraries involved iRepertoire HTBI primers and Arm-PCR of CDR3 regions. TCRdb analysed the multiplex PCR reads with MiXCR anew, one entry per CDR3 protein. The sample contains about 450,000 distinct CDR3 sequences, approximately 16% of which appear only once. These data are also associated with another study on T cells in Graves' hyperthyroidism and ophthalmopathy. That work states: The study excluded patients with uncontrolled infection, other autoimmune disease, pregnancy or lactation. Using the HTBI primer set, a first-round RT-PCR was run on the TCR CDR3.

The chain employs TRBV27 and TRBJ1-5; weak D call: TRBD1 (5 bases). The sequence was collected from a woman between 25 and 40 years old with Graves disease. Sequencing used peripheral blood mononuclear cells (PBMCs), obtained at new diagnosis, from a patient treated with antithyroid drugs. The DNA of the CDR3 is TGTGCCAGCAGTTCTTTGTCGGGGGTCTATAGTCAGCCCCAGCATTTT. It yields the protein CASSSLSGVYSQPQHF.